Sequencing of this TCR beta chain was carried out in a study of circulating CD8 cells and anti-PD-1 response in melanoma. The CDR3 contains 13 residues. CDR1 and CDR2 from the germline V gene are SNHLY and FYNNEI. Trimming removed 1 base at V and 7 bases at J, with 8 bases between. By proportion, this clonotype is large (0.1 to 1%). TCR libraries were prepared from 15 ng of total RNA with the QIAseq Immune Repertoire TCR panel. TCRdb ran MiXCR on the reads and lists one entry per CDR3 protein. Here the sample spans 550 to 700 distinct CDR3 sequences, about 8% being singletons. Live CD3+CD8+TCRalphabeta+ cells were sorted into four subsets by PD-1 and/or TIGIT.

This specimen was CD8+ T cells from PBMCs, taken at baseline or after one month of anti-PD-1 therapy (not recorded which). This clonotype was sampled from a human donor with melanoma. The chain has TRBV2 and TRBJ2-1; D is unclear. The CDR3 reads CASSEVEGNEQFF. The CDR3, as DNA: TGTGCCAGCAGTGAAGTGGAAGGGAATGAGCAGTTCTTC.